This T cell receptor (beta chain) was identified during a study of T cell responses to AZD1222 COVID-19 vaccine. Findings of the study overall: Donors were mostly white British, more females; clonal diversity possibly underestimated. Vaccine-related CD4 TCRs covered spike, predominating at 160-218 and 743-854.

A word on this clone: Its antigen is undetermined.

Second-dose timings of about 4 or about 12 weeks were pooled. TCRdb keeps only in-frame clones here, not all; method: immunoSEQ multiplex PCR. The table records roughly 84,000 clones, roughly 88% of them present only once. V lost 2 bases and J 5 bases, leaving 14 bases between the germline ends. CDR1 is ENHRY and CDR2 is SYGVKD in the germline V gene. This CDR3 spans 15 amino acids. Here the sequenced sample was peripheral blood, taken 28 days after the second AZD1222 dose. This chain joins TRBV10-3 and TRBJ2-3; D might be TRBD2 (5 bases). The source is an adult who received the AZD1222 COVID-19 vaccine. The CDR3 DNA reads TGTGCCATCAGTGAGACCACTAGTACGAGAGATACGCAGTATTTT. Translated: CAISETTSTRDTQYF.